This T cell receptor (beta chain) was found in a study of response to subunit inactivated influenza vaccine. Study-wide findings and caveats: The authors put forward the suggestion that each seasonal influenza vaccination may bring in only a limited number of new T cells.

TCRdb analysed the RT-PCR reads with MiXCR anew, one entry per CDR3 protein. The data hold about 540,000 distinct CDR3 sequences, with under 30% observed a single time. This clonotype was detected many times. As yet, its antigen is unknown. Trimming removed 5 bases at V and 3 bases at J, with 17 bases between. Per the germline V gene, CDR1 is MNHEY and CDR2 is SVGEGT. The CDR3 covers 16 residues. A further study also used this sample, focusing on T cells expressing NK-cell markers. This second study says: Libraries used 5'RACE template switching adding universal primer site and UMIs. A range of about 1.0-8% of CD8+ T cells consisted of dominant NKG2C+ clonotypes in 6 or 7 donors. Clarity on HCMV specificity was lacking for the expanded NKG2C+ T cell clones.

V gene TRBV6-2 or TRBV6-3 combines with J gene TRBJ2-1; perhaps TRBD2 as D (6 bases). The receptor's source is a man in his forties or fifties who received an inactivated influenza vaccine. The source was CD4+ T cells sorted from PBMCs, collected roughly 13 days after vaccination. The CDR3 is CASSPAMAGSYNEQFF. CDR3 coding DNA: TGTGCCAGCAGTCCCGCAATGGCGGGGAGCTACAATGAGCAGTTCTTC.